A selection of T cell receptor beta chains follows, all from one sample in a study of beta chain features in type 1 diabetes. Assay used: immunoSEQ multiplex PCR; TCRdb lists only in-frame clones, some missing. The data contain under 300,000 clones, around 26% of them singletons. Sequences were obtained from central memory CD4+ T cells from blood. The receptor source for this set is a man aged 30-40 years in good health. CDR3s include the opening cysteine and the closing phenylalanine or tryptophan. The order of the fields is CDR3 DNA, CDR3 protein, D gene, J gene, clone size, V gene. D genes are given only for firm matches. Where a row states a size, it is once, few, many or the class of an expanded clone; other rows omit it.

TGTGCCAGCAGCCCTCAGGCGAGCGAGGATGAAAAACTGTTTTTT | CASSPQASEDEKLFF | - | TRBJ1-4 | - | TRBV7-2
TGTGCCAGCAAGGGGGCCCCTCAAGAGACCCAGTACTTC | CASKGAPQETQYF | TRBD1 | TRBJ2-5 | - | TRBV7-2
TGTGCCAGCAGTGAAAACAGGGCTAACTATGGCTACACCTTC | CASSENRANYGYTF | - | TRBJ1-2 | few | TRBV2
TGTGCCACCAGCAGGGACCCGCGGGGAGAGACCCAGTACTTC | CATSRDPRGETQYF | - | TRBJ2-5 | - | TRBV15
TGCAGCGTTGGGCAGGGATCTAGCAATCAGCCCCAGCATTTT | CSVGQGSSNQPQHF | - | TRBJ1-5 | few | TRBV29-1
TGCGCCAGCAGCCAATCGTCCAGGGATGAGCAGTTCTTC | CASSQSSRDEQFF | - | TRBJ2-1 | - | TRBV4-1
TGTGCCAGCAGTTTATCCCGGGGAGTCAGCACAGATACGCAGTATTTT | CASSLSRGVSTDTQYF | - | TRBJ2-3 | few | TRBV27
TGCGCCAGCAGTGCTGTGGATGAGCAGTTCTTC | CASSAVDEQFF | - | TRBJ2-1 | few | TRBV10-2
TGCAGCGCCCAAAGAGGACGGAGCGCAGATACGCAGTATTTT | CSAQRGRSADTQYF | - | TRBJ2-3 | few | TRBV29-1
TGTGCCAGCAAGCTAGCGGGACGCACCGGGGAGCTGTTTTTT | CASKLAGRTGELFF | TRBD2 | TRBJ2-2 | - | TRBV2
TGCGCCAGCAGCTTACGTACGGGGGAGCAGTACTTC | CASSLRTGEQYF | - | TRBJ2-7 | - | TRBV5-1
TGTGCCAGCAGACCAATTAGCGGGGGACGCACAGATACGCAGTATTTT | CASRPISGGRTDTQYF | TRBD2 | TRBJ2-3 | - | TRBV5-4
TGCAGCGTTGATTCCCATCTTGAGCAGTTCTTC | CSVDSHLEQFF | - | TRBJ2-1 | few | TRBV29-1
TGTGCCACCAGCAGAGATCGCACAGATACGCAGTATTTT | CATSRDRTDTQYF | - | TRBJ2-3 | few | TRBV15
TGTGCCTGGAGGGCGAAGGGGAGTGCAGAGACCCAGTACTTC | CAWRAKGSAETQYF | - | TRBJ2-5 | - | TRBV30
TGTGCCTGGAGTGGGACAGCGGGTTATAACTATGGCTACACCTTC | CAWSGTAGYNYGYTF | - | TRBJ1-2 | once | TRBV30
TGTGCCAGCAGTTACTCCGGGGGCCCTAACTATGGCTACACCTTC | CASSYSGGPNYGYTF | - | TRBJ1-2 | - | TRBV6-6
TGTGCCAGCTCCCCCGGGACAGGGTTAAACGAGCAGTACTTC | CASSPGTGLNEQYF | TRBD1 | TRBJ2-7 | - | TRBV18
TGTGCCAGCAGCTCACAGGGTCGGGAGGCCGGGGAGCTGTTTTTT | CASSSQGREAGELFF | - | TRBJ2-2 | few | TRBV7-2
TGTGCCTGTTTAGCGGGAGCCTGGGGCAATGAGCAGTTCTTC | CACLAGAWGNEQFF | TRBD2 | TRBJ2-1 | many | TRBV30
TGTGCCAGCGGGCTTCTTACCTACAATGAGCAGTTCTTC | CASGLLTYNEQFF | - | TRBJ2-1 | - | TRBV2
TGTGCCAGCAGCAACAACTACGAGCAGTACTTC | CASSNNYEQYF | - | TRBJ2-7 | - | TRBV11-2
TGTGCCAGCAGCTTAGTAGCGGGGGGGCTGAATGAGCAGTTCTTC | CASSLVAGGLNEQFF | TRBD2 | TRBJ2-1 | few | TRBV7-2
TGTGCCAGCAGCCGCGACGCAGCACAGAACACCCAGTACTTC | CASSRDAAQNTQYF | - | TRBJ2-5 | - | TRBV11-3
TGTGCCAGCAGCCCCAGGGACAGGGAGGTGAAGTTCTTT | CASSPRDREVKFF | TRBD1 | TRBJ1-1 | few | TRBV5-4
TGCAGCGACGCTCCAGGGCGGGGTGATGAGCAGTTCTTC | CSDAPGRGDEQFF | - | TRBJ2-1 | - | TRBV29-1
TGTGCCAGCTCACCTACTACAATGGCTCAAGAGACCCAGTACTTC | CASSPTTMAQETQYF | - | TRBJ2-5 | once | TRBV18
TGTGCCAGCAGTCCCGAGGACAGGGGAGACTATGGCTACACCTTC | CASSPEDRGDYGYTF | TRBD1 | TRBJ1-2 | - | TRBV6-5
TGCGCCAGCAGCCAAGGAGCATATGATGGACAGGGGACCTACGAGCAGTACTTC | CASSQGAYDGQGTYEQYF | TRBD1 | TRBJ2-7 | few | TRBV4-3
TGTGCCAGCAGCTCTGACAGGGGTCAGTTCTTC | CASSSDRGQFF | TRBD1 | TRBJ2-1 | - | TRBV11-2
TGTGCCAGCAGTGAGGGATCTAGCGGCTACACCTTC | CASSEGSSGYTF | - | TRBJ1-2 | few | TRBV2
TGCGCCAGCAGCCAAGATATTAGCGGGAGTGGTGAGCAGTACTTC | CASSQDISGSGEQYF | TRBD2 | TRBJ2-7 | - | TRBV4-3
TGTGCCACCAGCAGAGATGGGGCCTCCAAGGTGGATACGCAGTATTTT | CATSRDGASKVDTQYF | - | TRBJ2-3 | - | TRBV15
TGTGCCAGCAGCCCAAGGCGTCAGGGGAACCAAGAGACCCAGTACTTC | CASSPRRQGNQETQYF | - | TRBJ2-5 | - | TRBV7-6
TGTGCCAGCAATGAGGCAGGGAATACGCAGTATTTT | CASNEAGNTQYF | - | TRBJ2-3 | - | TRBV28
TGTGCCAGCTCAACGAACCTGGGACAGGGAGCGGGACTTGCAACTAATGAAAAACTGTTTTTT | CASSTNLGQGAGLATNEKLFF | TRBD1 | TRBJ1-4 | - | TRBV18
TGTGCCAGCAGCTTATTCTGGGGAGTTAGGGCTACATCACCCCTCCACTTT | CASSLFWGVRATSPLHF | - | TRBJ1-6 | - | TRBV13
TGTGCCAGCAGCTTAATTGGGGGGGCCGGGACAGATACGCAGTATTTT | CASSLIGGAGTDTQYF | - | TRBJ2-3 | - | TRBV7-2
TGTGCCAGCACCACGAGACAGGGGGGAGGAGAGACCCAGTACTTC | CASTTRQGGGETQYF | TRBD1 | TRBJ2-5 | few | TRBV7-9
TGTGCCAGCATCCAAGCGGGGGTTAAAAACATTCAGTACTTC | CASIQAGVKNIQYF | TRBD2 | TRBJ2-4 | many | TRBV28